Following are 9 T cell receptor beta chains from one sample sequenced in a study of T cell responses to AZD1222 COVID-19 vaccine. Sequencing was performed with immunoSEQ multiplex PCR; in TCRdb, only in-frame clones are kept and a portion is missing. Altogether about 140,000 clones are present, approximately 90% being singletons, with the ten largest covering 1.2% to 1.5%. Sequenced material: peripheral blood, taken on day 0 of AZD1222 vaccination. These receptors originate from an adult in good health.

The gene calls are TRBV2 and TRBJ1-5; the D gene is possibly TRBD1 (6 bases). CDR3 length: 13 residues. CDR1 and CDR2 (germline): SNHLY, FYNNEI. The V and J ends lost 6 bases and 3 bases respectively, with 9 bases between them. The CDR3 DNA follows: TGTGCCAGCAGAACAGGGTCCAATCAGCCCCAGCATTTT. Protein product: CASRTGSNQPQHF.

The V call is TRBV6-2 or TRBV6-3, the J call TRBJ2-1; 13 bases are shared with TRBD2. V was pared by 2 bases and J by 4 bases, with 5 bases of the junction left unmatched. The CDR3 contains 17 residues. Germline CDR1 MNHEY, CDR2 SVGEGT. In DNA, the CDR3 is TGTGCCAGCAGTTACCCTACTAGCGGGGGGGGGTACAATGAGCAGTTCTTC. Amino acids: CASSYPTSGGGYNEQFF.

The V call is TRBV11-2, the J call TRBJ1-3; D might be TRBD1 (5 bases). The CDR3 loop spans 15 amino acids. Trimming pared 3 bases from V and 0 bases from J, leaving 9 bases between. CDR1 and CDR2 (germline): SGHAT, FQNNGV. The CDR3 DNA follows: TGTGCCAGCAGCTTTGGACATTTCTCTGGAAACACCATATATTTT. Translating gives CASSFGHFSGNTIYF.

V gene TRBV27 combines with J gene TRBJ1-1; possibly TRBD1 for D (6 bases). Trimming took 0 bases from V and 7 from J, leaving 9 bases between them. There are 13 residues in the CDR3. Looked up from germline, CDR1 is MNHEY and CDR2 is SMNVEV (reference sequence). This CDR3 reads CASSLSGGGEAFF. CDR3 DNA sequence: TGTGCCAGCAGTTTATCGGGAGGGGGTGAAGCTTTCTTT.

The chain carries TRBV12-3 or TRBV12-4 and TRBJ1-1; the match to TRBD1 covers 7 bases. The CDR3 sequence is 13 residues long. The J segment lost 6 bases and the V segment lost 5 bases, leaving 6 bases of the junction unmatched. CDR3 loop: CASSGRQGAEAFF. The CDR3 DNA is TGTGCCAGCAGTGGAAGACAGGGAGCTGAAGCTTTCTTT.

The rearrangement joins TRBV9 to TRBJ2-7; TRBD2 matches 10 bases. This CDR3 is built from 18 residues. The V segment lost 0 bases and the J segment 5 bases; nucleotides outside the gene matches: 14. The germline V gene has CDR1 SGDLS and CDR2 YYNGEE. CDR3 nucleotide sequence: TGTGCCAGCAGCGTAGCTCCAGTAGCGGGAGGAAATTGGGACGAGCAGTACTTC. Its translation is CASSVAPVAGGNWDEQYF. Based on the CDR3 plus reference TRBV9 and TRBJ2-7, the full variable domain is DSGVTQTPKHLITATGQRVTLRCSPRSGDLSVYWYQQSLDQGLQFLIQYYNGEERAKGNILERFSAQQFPDLHSELNLSSLELGDSALYFCASSVAPVAGGNWDEQYFGPGTRLTVT.

The J gene is TRBJ1-2, the V gene TRBV12-3 or TRBV12-4; 7 bases are a match to TRBD1. CDR3 size: 13 residues. V trimming: 1 base; J trimming: 7 bases; junction bases outside the gene matches: 3. As DNA, the CDR3 is TGTGCCAGCAGTTTAGGACAGGGCGGTGGCTACACCTTC. Translating gives CASSLGQGGGYTF.

This chain uses TRBV5-1 with TRBJ1-6; no reliable D call. The germline gives CDR1 SGHRS, CDR2 YFSETQ. The CDR3 spans 14 residues. Trimming cost V 4 bases and J 4 bases, with 9 bases left between them. The CDR3 region is CASSPGVYNSPLHF. The DNA for the CDR3 is TGCGCCAGCAGCCCGGGAGTTTATAATTCACCCCTCCACTTT.

In the case of this clone: Other DNA sequences in the same sample also yield this CDR3. The chain has TRBV18 and TRBJ2-2; no clear D gene. V lost 0 bases and J 1 base, leaving 0 bases between the germline ends. The CDR3 is 13 residues long. The germline V gene encodes CDR1 KGHSH and CDR2 LQKENI. As DNA, the CDR3 is TGTGCCAGCTCACCACCGAACACCGGGGAGCTGTTTTTT. It yields the protein CASSPPNTGELFF.